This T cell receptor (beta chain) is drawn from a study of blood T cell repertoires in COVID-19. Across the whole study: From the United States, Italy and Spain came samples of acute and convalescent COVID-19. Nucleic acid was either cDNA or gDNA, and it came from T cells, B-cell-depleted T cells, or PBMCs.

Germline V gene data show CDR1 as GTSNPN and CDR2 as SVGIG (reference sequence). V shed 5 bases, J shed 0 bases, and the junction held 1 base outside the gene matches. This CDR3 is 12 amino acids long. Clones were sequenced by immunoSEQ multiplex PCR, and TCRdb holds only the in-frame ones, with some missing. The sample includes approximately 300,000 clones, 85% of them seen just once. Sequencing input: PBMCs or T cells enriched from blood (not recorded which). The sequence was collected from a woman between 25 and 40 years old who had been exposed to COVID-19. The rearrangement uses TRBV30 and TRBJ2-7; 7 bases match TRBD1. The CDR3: CAWGTDSYEQYF. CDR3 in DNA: TGTGCCTGGGGGACAGACTCCTACGAGCAGTACTTC.